This entry lists 8 T cell receptor beta chains sequenced from one sample in a study of cytomegalovirus exposure and HLA in healthy donors. The PCR contained 60 Vbeta and 13 Jbeta primers. Here immunoSEQ multiplex PCR was the method, and the copy in TCRdb shows in-frame clones only, minus some. The data contain 110,000 or so clones, around 86% of them seen just once; the ten biggest clones take up less than 2.5%. Material: PBMCs. The receptors originated from a woman aged 35 to 49 in good health and CMV-seronegative.

The chain recombines TRBV7-2 with TRBJ2-7; D ambiguous. Trimming pared 5 bases from V and 0 bases from J, leaving 8 bases between. The germline V gene encodes CDR1 SGHTA and CDR2 FQGNSA. This CDR3 has 13 residues. The CDR3 DNA reads TGTGCCAGCAGCCCGACTCCCTCCTACGAGCAGTACTTC. Residues: CASSPTPSYEQYF.

This rearrangement joins TRBV29-1 to TRBJ1-1; no clear D gene. Germline assignment: CDR1 SQVTM and CDR2 ANQGSEA. The CDR3 runs to 11 residues. Between the trimmed V and J ends, which lost 7 bases and 2 bases, there was a span of 8 bases. CDR3: CSGASNTEAFF. CDR3 coding DNA: TGCAGCGGGGCCTCCAACACTGAAGCTTTCTTT.

The genes are TRBV25-1 and TRBJ1-6; D is perhaps TRBD1 (6 bases). The CDR3 runs 14 residues. Looked up from germline, CDR1 is MGHDK and CDR2 is SYGVNS. The V gene lost 8 bases and the J gene lost 5 bases, with 13 bases spanning the gap. The CDR3, as DNA: TGTGCCAGCTCAGGGGTCAATGATAATTCACCCCTCCACTTT. Amino acids: CASSGVNDNSPLHF. Supplemented by reference TRBV25-1 and TRBJ1-6, the full variable domain reads EADIYQTPRYLVIGTGKKITLECSQTMGHDKMYWYQQDPGMELHLIHYSYGVNSTEKGDLSSESTVSRIRTEHFPLTLESARPSHTSQYLCASSGVNDNSPLHFGNGTRLTVT.

CDR3 protein: CASSLIPRSFSGNTIYF. For the CDR3, the DNA is TGTGCCAGCAGCTTGATTCCTAGGTCCTTTTCTGGAAACACCATATATTTT. The chain employs TRBV11-2 and TRBJ1-3; D is uncertain. This CDR3 is built from 17 residues. Trimming stripped 3 bases from V and 1 base from J, with 16 bases between. Germline CDR1 SGHAT, CDR2 FQNNGV. Using reference TRBV11-2 and TRBJ1-3 for the parts outside the CDR3, the full variable domain is EAGVAQSPRYKIIEKRQSVAFWCNPISGHATLYWYQQILGQGPKLLIQFQNNGVVDDSQLPKDRFSAERLKGVDSTLKIQPAKLEDSAVYLCASSLIPRSFSGNTIYFGEGSWLTVV.

The chain recombines TRBV10-1 with TRBJ1-1, with a tentative D call TRBD1 (6 bases). This CDR3 is 13 amino acids long. V shed 3 bases and J shed 1 base, with 6 bases lying between them. The germline CDR1 and CDR2 sequences are WNHNN and SYGVQD (reference sequence). The DNA for the CDR3 is TGCGCCAGCAGTGAACAGGGGAACACTGAAGCTTTCTTT. Translation: CASSEQGNTEAFF.

This chain joins TRBV4-2 and TRBJ2-3; possibly TRBD2 for D (7 bases). This CDR3 spans 16 amino acids. From germline, CDR1 is LGHNA and CDR2 YNFKEQ. The ends were cut back, 0 bases at V and 5 bases at J, with 15 bases in the middle. The CDR3 loop reads CASSQEVWGGLDTQYF. In nucleotides, the CDR3 is TGTGCCAGCAGCCAAGAAGTGTGGGGGGGCTTAGATACGCAGTATTTT.

This clone has more than one count but fewer than ten. The chain couples TRBV5-4 to TRBJ2-5; weak D call: TRBD2 (5 bases). V lost 3 bases and J 5 bases, leaving 11 bases between the germline ends. The CDR3 totals 13 residues. The germline CDR1 and CDR2 sequences are SGHNT and YYREEE (reference sequence). CDR3 nucleotides: TGTGCCAGCAGCTCACGGACTGTGGAGACCCAGTACTTC. This translates into CASSSRTVETQYF.

The chain links TRBV5-1 to TRBJ2-1; 11 nucleotides agree with TRBD2. J was trimmed by 5 bases and V by 3 bases; bases with no gene match: 7. The CDR3 has 16 amino acids. Germline CDR1 reads SGHRS; CDR2 reads YFSETQ. CDR3 nucleotides: TGCGCCAGCAGCTCACGACTAGCGGGGACCAACAATGAGCAGTTCTTC. It translates to CASSSRLAGTNNEQFF.